The 8 T cell receptor beta chains presented below share a single source sample, sequenced in a study of technical replicates of blood from a few donors (dated by TCRdb to 2017 to 2019). The library was built by means of the immunoSEQ multiplex PCR assay. TCRdb carries this immuneACCESS record with in-frame sequences only. Its versions omit some clonotypes, under half of them owing to an unresolved V gene in the studies checked, with the rest unexplained. This sample lists roughly 85,000 clones; over 85% were detected once. Of the sample, around 0.25% is held by the ten largest clones. Sequencing used T cells isolated from PBMCs. The receptors stem from a human donor in good health.

The chain combines TRBV5-1 with TRBJ2-3, with a possible D match to TRBD2 (6 bases). Germline CDR1 is SGHRS and CDR2 is YFSETQ. The V and J ends lost 0 bases and 0 bases respectively, with 11 bases between them. The CDR3 has 16 residues. CDR3 in amino acids: CASSLVGGTSTDTQYF. The CDR3, as DNA: TGCGCCAGCAGCTTGGTCGGGGGTACTAGCACAGATACGCAGTATTTT.

This clone has only one observation. V gene TRBV5-1 combines with J gene TRBJ2-3, with unresolved D. The CDR3 runs to 16 residues. Germline V gives CDR1 SGHRS, CDR2 YFSETQ. Trimming pared 0 bases from V and 0 bases from J, leaving 11 bases between. CDR3 sequence reads: CASSLEQSPSTDTQYF. Written as DNA, the CDR3 is TGCGCCAGCAGCTTGGAACAGTCTCCTAGCACAGATACGCAGTATTTT.

CDR3 sequence reads: CASSLMGQEETQYF. The CDR3 region has the DNA TGCGCCAGCAGCTTAATGGGACAGGAAGAGACCCAGTACTTC. The chain is built from TRBV5-1 and TRBJ2-5; 8 bases are a match to TRBD1. V was pared by 2 bases and J by 3 bases, with 3 bases of the junction left unmatched. The germline V gene encodes CDR1 SGHRS and CDR2 YFSETQ. The CDR3 loop spans 14 amino acids.

The V call is TRBV13, the J call TRBJ2-1, with 7 bases lining up with TRBD1. This CDR3 is built from 14 residues. Germline V CDR1 and CDR2: PRHDT, FYEKMQ (reference sequence). V shed 1 base, J shed 5 bases, and the junction held 2 bases outside the gene matches. This CDR3 is CASSLADRNNEQFF. The CDR3 DNA is TGTGCCAGCAGCTTAGCGGACAGGAACAATGAGCAGTTCTTC. The whole variable domain, remainder taken from reference TRBV13 and TRBJ2-1, is AAGVIQSPRHLIKEKRETATLKCYPIPRHDTVYWYQQGPGQDPQFLISFYEKMQSDKGSIPDRFSAQQFSDYHSELNMSSLELGDSALYFCASSLADRNNEQFFGPGTRLTVL.

This chain uses TRBV7-9 with TRBJ2-5; a weak D match, TRBD1 (6 bases). This CDR3 is 13 amino acids long. From germline, CDR1 is SEHNR and CDR2 FQNEAQ (reference sequence). V lost 4 bases, J lost 6 bases, and 12 bases lay in between. The CDR3, as DNA: TGTGCCAGCAGCTACTCGGGACAACAGACCCAGTACTTC. The encoded protein is CASSYSGQQTQYF.

The chain is built from TRBV30 and TRBJ2-5, with TRBD1 matching over 8 bases. The V segment lost 0 bases and the J segment 5 bases; nucleotides outside the gene matches: 2. CDR1 and CDR2 from the germline V gene are GTSNPN and SVGIG (reference sequence). This CDR3 contains 13 residues. This CDR3 reads CAWSVQGGETQYF. CDR3 sequence (DNA): TGTGCCTGGAGTGTACAGGGGGGCGAGACCCAGTACTTC.

The V gene is TRBV6-5, the J gene TRBJ1-2; no clear D gene. The CDR3 contains 15 residues. Trimming took off 2 bases at V and 4 bases at J, with 14 bases between the two ends. Germline lookup yields CDR1 MNHEY and CDR2 SVGAGI. The CDR3 nucleotides read TGTGCCAGCAGTTACGATGGTGGCCCCTCCTATGGCTACACCTTC. Translation: CASSYDGGPSYGYTF.

The CDR3 here is CASSRGLAGRHEQFF. DNA for the CDR3: TGTGCCAGCAGCCGGGGACTAGCGGGAAGACATGAGCAGTTCTTC. This sequence joins TRBV13 and TRBJ2-1; TRBD2 aligns across 13 bases. The germline V gene has CDR1 PRHDT and CDR2 FYEKMQ (reference sequence). Trimming removed 5 bases from V and 8 bases from J; junction bases left unmatched: 6. The CDR3 has 15 amino acids.